The 20 T cell receptor beta chains listed next were all sequenced from one sample in a study of T cells in Graves' hyperthyroidism and ophthalmopathy. RNA transcripts served as the template for amplifying TCR beta CDR3 regions. Researchers ran a first-round RT-PCR on the TCR CDR3 using the HTBI primer set. TCRdb reanalysed the multiplex PCR reads using MiXCR and keeps one entry per CDR3 protein. The sample lists 380,000 or so distinct CDR3 sequences, roughly 14% occurring once. What was sequenced was blood. The receptors come from a man aged 25 to 40 with Graves' hyperthyroidism that later progressed to Graves' ophthalmopathy.

The DNA for the CDR3 is TGTGCCAGCAGCGTAGGGGGCGGCGGGGCCCCCTACAATGAGCAGTTCTTC. Translating it yields CASSVGGGGAPYNEQFF. V gene TRBV9 combines with J gene TRBJ2-1; a possible D gene is TRBD2 (6 bases). This CDR3 has 17 amino acids. V was pared by 0 bases and J by 2 bases, with 15 bases between. Germline assignment: CDR1 SGDLS and CDR2 YYNGEE.

This clonotype was detected a few times. This sequence joins TRBV7-9 and TRBJ2-7; 7 bases are shared with TRBD1. This CDR3 has 15 residues. Germline CDR1 and CDR2: SEHNR and FQNEAQ (reference sequence). Trimming at V came to 0 bases and at J to 0 bases, leaving 2 bases not matched to a gene. CDR3 amino acids: CASSLAAGGSYEQYF. The CDR3 DNA is TGTGCCAGCAGCTTAGCGGCAGGGGGCTCCTACGAGCAGTACTTC.

This sequence joins TRBV4-1 and TRBJ2-5; 8 nucleotides agree with TRBD2. Germline loops: CDR1 MGHRA, CDR2 YSYEKL. The CDR3 runs 15 residues. V shed 5 bases and J 1 base; nucleotides not matched to a gene: 6. Here the CDR3 DNA reads TGCGCCAGCAGCTTAGCGGGGAGGGTCCAAGAGACCCAGTACTTC. Protein sequence: CASSLAGRVQETQYF.

This clonotype has just a few counts. The chain joins TRBV15 to TRBJ1-1; D not resolved. CDR3 length equals 12 residues. V was pared by 6 bases and J by 4 bases, with 9 bases between. Germline V gene lookup returns CDR1 LNHNV and CDR2 YYDKDF (reference sequence). CDR3 region: CATSPMSTEAFF. The CDR3, as DNA: TGTGCCACCAGTCCTATGTCCACTGAAGCTTTCTTT.

Only a few counts were recorded for this clonotype. This chain connects TRBV4-1 to TRBJ1-1; D not certain. This CDR3 is 14 amino acids long. Germline V gives CDR1 MGHRA, CDR2 YSYEKL. Trimming removed 0 bases at V and 5 bases at J, with 10 bases between. The CDR3 DNA reads as TGCGCCAGCAGCCAAGAAGGACGTCGGACTGAAGCTTTCTTT. This codes for CASSQEGRRTEAFF.

This clonotype was detected many times. V and J are TRBV2 and TRBJ1-2; TRBD1 might be the D (6 bases). CDR1 and CDR2 (germline): SNHLY, FYNNEI. Trimming stripped 6 bases from V and 8 bases from J, with 16 bases between. The CDR3 extends over 13 amino acids. CDR3 in amino acids: CASRTGTPAGYTF. The CDR3 DNA sequence: TGTGCCAGCAGAACCGGGACACCCGCCGGCTACACCTTC.

This clonotype appeared many times. The chain couples TRBV6-1 to TRBJ1-2; D is ambiguous. The V gene lost 5 bases and the J gene lost 4 bases, with 14 bases spanning the gap. Germline V gene lookup returns CDR1 MNHNS and CDR2 SASEGT. The CDR3 is made up of 14 amino acids. The CDR3 spells CASSYVSNSYGYTF. CDR3 in DNA: TGTGCCAGCAGTTACGTCTCCAACTCCTATGGCTACACCTTC.

The J gene is TRBJ2-3, the V gene TRBV29-1, with unresolved D. Germline V gene sequence: CDR1 SQVTM, CDR2 ANQGSEA. The CDR3 totals 12 residues. V lost 3 bases and J lost 2, with 6 bases in between. Here the CDR3 reads CSVDFHTDTQYF. CDR3 nucleotides: TGCAGCGTTGACTTTCACACAGATACGCAGTATTTT.

This clonotype has at least ten counts. CDR3 protein: CASSYGTPNTGELFF. The CDR3 bases are TGTGCCAGCAGTTACGGGACACCGAACACCGGGGAGCTGTTTTTT. The V call is TRBV2, the J call TRBJ2-2; possibly TRBD1 for D (6 bases). The V gene lost 5 bases and the J gene lost 0 bases, with 10 bases spanning the gap. This CDR3 has 15 amino acids. The germline CDR1 and CDR2 sequences are SNHLY and FYNNEI.

This clonotype came up many times. The V call is TRBV12-3 or TRBV12-4, the J call TRBJ1-1; 9 nucleotides match TRBD1. The CDR3 totals 14 residues. V gave up 5 bases and J gave up 2 bases; unmatched junction bases: 3. This chain's CDR3 is CASSQQGANTEAFF. The CDR3 nucleotides are TGTGCCAGCAGTCAACAGGGGGCTAACACTGAAGCTTTCTTT.

This clonotype was detected many times. The chain joins TRBV7-2 to TRBJ2-3; D remains unclear. The V gene's germline CDR1 is SGHTA and CDR2 FQGNSA. CDR3 length equals 14 residues. Trimming shortened V by 3 bases and J by 5 bases, and 12 bases separated the two germline ends. Here the CDR3 reads CASSFGISEDTQYF. The CDR3 nucleotides read TGTGCCAGCAGCTTCGGAATATCGGAAGATACGCAGTATTTT.

This clonotype was counted many times. The chain uses TRBV18 and TRBJ1-5; D remains unclear. Germline V lookup: CDR1 KGHSH, CDR2 LQKENI. The CDR3 length is 13 residues. The V end lost 6 bases, the J end lost 8 bases, and 14 bases lay between the germline ends. The CDR3: CASSLGLFEPQHF. The DNA for the CDR3 is TGTGCCAGCTCTCTCGGGCTCTTTGAGCCCCAGCATTTT.

The chain links TRBV19 to TRBJ2-1; 13 nucleotides line up with TRBD2. The V gene's germline CDR1 is LNHDA and CDR2 SQIVND (reference sequence). The CDR3 extends over 17 amino acids. J lost 8 bases, V lost 5 bases, and 12 bases had no gene match. CDR3 sequence reads: CASSQPGLAGLGDEQFF. In DNA form, the CDR3 reads TGTGCCAGTAGTCAACCGGGACTAGCGGGGTTGGGCGATGAGCAGTTCTTC. Variable domain in full (rest from reference TRBV19 and TRBJ2-1): DGGITQSPKYLFRKEGQNVTLSCEQNLNHDAMYWYRQDPGQGLRLIYYSQIVNDFQKGDIAEGYSVSREKKESFPLTVTSAQKNPTAFYLCASSQPGLAGLGDEQFFGPGTRLTVL.

The rearrangement links TRBV4-1 to TRBJ1-6; D is perhaps TRBD1 (5 bases). With 4 bases removed from V and 7 bases from J, the gap between germline ends came to 11 bases. In germline, CDR1 is MGHRA, CDR2 YSYEKL. This CDR3 is built from 14 residues. The CDR3: CASSRGDSNSPLHF. The CDR3 DNA reads as TGCGCCAGCAGCCGCGGGGACTCCAATTCACCCCTCCACTTT.

This chain joins TRBV7-8 and TRBJ2-2; the D gene is possibly TRBD2 (5 bases). The CDR3 has 13 amino acids. CDR1 and CDR2 (germline): SGHVS, FQNEAQ. The V and J ends lost 5 bases and 1 base respectively, with 5 bases between them. CDR3 in amino acids: CASSRENTGELFF. The CDR3 DNA reads TGTGCCAGCAGCCGGGAGAACACCGGGGAGCTGTTTTTT.

Comment on this clonotype: A read error may account for a junction end that differs from germline. The chain recombines TRBV10-3 with TRBJ1-6, with D possibly being TRBD1 (5 bases). The germline V gene encodes CDR1 ENHRY and CDR2 SYGVKD. The CDR3 has 16 amino acids. CDR3 loop: CVISESTAPYNSPLHF. The CDR3 nucleotides are TGTGTCATCAGTGAGTCGACAGCCCCCTATAATTCACCCCTCCACTTT.

This clonotype has at least ten counts. The chain links TRBV7-2 to TRBJ2-7, with D possibly matching TRBD1 (7 bases). The CDR3 runs to 15 residues. The V end was cut by 5 bases, the J end by 4 bases, with 18 bases between. Looked up from germline, CDR1 is SGHTA and CDR2 is FQGNSA. CDR3 coding DNA: TGTGCCAGCAGCCCAAACCAGGGGGGCGCGTACGAGCAGTACTTC. Translating it yields CASSPNQGGAYEQYF.

This clonotype was counted at least ten times. The chain recombines TRBV2 with TRBJ2-5; 15 nucleotides agree with TRBD2. V lost 4 bases to trimming and J lost 6 bases; unmatched junction nucleotides: 3. CDR1 is SNHLY and CDR2 is FYNNEI in the germline V gene. CDR3 length equals 15 residues. In DNA form, the CDR3 reads TGTGCCAGCAGTGGGGGGACTAGCGGGGGGAAGACCCAGTACTTC. It yields the protein CASSGGTSGGKTQYF.

The sample holds many counts of this clonotype. V usage is TRBV28 and J usage is TRBJ1-4; D not certain. Germline CDR1 MDHEN, CDR2 SYDVKM. The CDR3 spans 11 residues. V lost 3 bases to trimming and J lost 11 bases, with 7 bases between them. In DNA form, the CDR3 reads TGTGCCAGCAGTTTCCCCCCCAAACTGTTTTTT. Protein: CASSFPPKLFF.

In its sample, this clonotype was seen many times. The V and J genes are TRBV7-8 and TRBJ1-2; no clear D. V lost 3 bases to trimming and J lost 8 bases, with 16 bases between them. Looked up from germline, CDR1 is SGHVS and CDR2 is FQNEAQ. CDR3 length: 14 residues. The CDR3 DNA follows: TGTGCCAGCAGCTTTATAGCCTCTATGGGGGGCTACACCTTC. It is translated as CASSFIASMGGYTF.